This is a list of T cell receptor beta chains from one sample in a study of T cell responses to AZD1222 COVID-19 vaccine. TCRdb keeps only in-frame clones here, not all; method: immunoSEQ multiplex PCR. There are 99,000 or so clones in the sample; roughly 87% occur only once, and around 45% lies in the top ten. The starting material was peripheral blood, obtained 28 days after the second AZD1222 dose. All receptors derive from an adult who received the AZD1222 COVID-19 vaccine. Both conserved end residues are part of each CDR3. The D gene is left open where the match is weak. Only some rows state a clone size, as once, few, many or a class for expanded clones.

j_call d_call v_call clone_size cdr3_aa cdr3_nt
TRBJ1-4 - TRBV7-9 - CASSPPQSFATNEKLFF TGTGCCAGCAGCCCCCCGCAGTCTTTTGCAACTAATGAAAAACTGTTTTTT
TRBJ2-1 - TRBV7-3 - CASSPRQYNEQFF TGTGCCAGCAGCCCACGACAGTACAATGAGCAGTTCTTC
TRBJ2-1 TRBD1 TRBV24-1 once CATSALGQGVGNEQFF TGTGCCACCAGTGCCCTCGGACAGGGGGTAGGCAATGAGCAGTTCTTC
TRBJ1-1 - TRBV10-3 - CAISRDATKNTEAFF TGTGCCATCAGCCGGGACGCCACGAAGAACACTGAAGCTTTCTTT
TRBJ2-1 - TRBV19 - CASRGLGGSYNEQFF TGTGCCAGTAGAGGATTAGGGGGGAGTTACAATGAGCAGTTCTTC
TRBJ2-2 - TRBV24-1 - CATSVPANTGELFF TGTGCCACCAGTGTACCGGCGAACACCGGGGAGCTGTTTTTT
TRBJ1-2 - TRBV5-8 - CASSYERWGNYGYTF TGTGCCAGCAGCTACGAACGGTGGGGTAACTATGGCTACACCTTC
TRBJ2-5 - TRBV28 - CASTFGGGIKETQYF TGTGCCAGCACCTTCGGGGGCGGGATTAAAGAGACCCAGTACTTC
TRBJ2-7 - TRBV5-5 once CASSWLRAGQYF TGTGCCAGCAGCTGGTTGAGGGCGGGACAGTACTTC
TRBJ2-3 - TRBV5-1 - CASSQLGGIIDYTQYF TGCGCCAGCAGCCAGCTAGGTGGGATAATTGATTATACGCAGTATTTT
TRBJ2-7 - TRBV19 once CASSRSGTEQYF TGTGCCAGTAGTAGGTCGGGAACTGAGCAGTACTTC
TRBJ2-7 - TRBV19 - CASSISGSQYEQYF TGTGCCAGTAGTATCTCCGGGAGTCAGTACGAGCAGTACTTC
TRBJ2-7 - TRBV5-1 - CASSLAVVSYEQYF TGCGCCAGCAGCTTAGCGGTTGTTTCCTACGAGCAGTACTTC
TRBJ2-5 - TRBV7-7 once CASSPHGGQETQYF TGTGCCAGCAGCCCGCACGGCGGCCAAGAGACCCAGTACTTC
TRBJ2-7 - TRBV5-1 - CASRPAPERREQYF TGCGCCAGCAGGCCAGCACCTGAGCGTCGAGAGCAGTACTTC
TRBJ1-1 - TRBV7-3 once CASSSQPGARTEAFF TGTGCCAGCAGCTCTCAACCGGGGGCCCGCACTGAAGCTTTCTTT
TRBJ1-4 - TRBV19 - CASSMYAGRTNEKLFF TGTGCCAGTAGTATGTATGCGGGAAGAACTAATGAAAAACTGTTTTTT
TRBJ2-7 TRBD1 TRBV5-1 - CASSLVGGQAADEQYF TGCGCCAGCAGCTTGGTCGGGGGACAGGCAGCGGACGAGCAGTACTTC
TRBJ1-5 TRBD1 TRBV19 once CASSPTGFWGNQPQHF TGTGCCAGTAGCCCGACAGGGTTTTGGGGCAATCAGCCCCAGCATTTT
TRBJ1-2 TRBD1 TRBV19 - CASSPGQGKGYTF TGTGCCAGTAGCCCGGGACAGGGCAAAGGCTACACCTTC
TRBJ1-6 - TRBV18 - CASSPGSPGFRSPLHF TGTGCCAGCTCACCAGGATCCCCCGGGTTCAGGTCACCCCTCCACTTT
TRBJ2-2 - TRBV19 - CASRTTGTGELFF TGTGCCAGTAGAACTACAGGGACCGGGGAGCTGTTTTTT
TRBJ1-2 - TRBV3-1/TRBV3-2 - CASSRGNGYTF TGTGCCAGCTCAAGGGGTAATGGCTACACCTTC
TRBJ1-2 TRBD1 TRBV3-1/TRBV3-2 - CASSYGQGNGYTF TGTGCCAGCAGCTACGGACAGGGTAATGGCTACACCTTC
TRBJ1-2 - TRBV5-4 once CASSTGGGYYGYTF TGTGCCAGCAGCACTGGGGGGGGCTACTATGGCTACACCTTC
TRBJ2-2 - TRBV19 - CASRKGRGNTGELFF TGTGCCAGTCGTAAGGGCCGGGGGAACACCGGGGAGCTGTTTTTT
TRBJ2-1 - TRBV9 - CASSVLNEQFF TGTGCCAGCAGCGTACTGAATGAGCAGTTCTTC
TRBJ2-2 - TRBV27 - CARTFPGTKTGELFF TGTGCCAGAACATTTCCCGGGACGAAGACCGGGGAGCTGTTTTTT
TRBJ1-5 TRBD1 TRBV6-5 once CASSTDRGPNQPQHF TGTGCCAGCAGTACGGACAGGGGCCCCAATCAGCCCCAGCATTTT
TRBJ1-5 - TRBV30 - CAWMWRQGGNQPQHF TGTGCCTGGATGTGGAGGCAAGGCGGCAATCAGCCCCAGCATTTT
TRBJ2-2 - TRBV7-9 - CASSLFVGIPGELFF TGTGCCAGCAGCTTATTCGTTGGGATCCCCGGGGAGCTGTTTTTT
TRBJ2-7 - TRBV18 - CASSSLQGYNYEQYF TGTGCCAGCTCATCCTTACAGGGTTATAACTACGAGCAGTACTTC
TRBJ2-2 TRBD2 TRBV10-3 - CAISDIAGAGELFF TGTGCCATCAGTGACATAGCGGGAGCCGGGGAGCTGTTTTTT
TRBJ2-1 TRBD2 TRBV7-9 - CASSLLAGTYNEQFF TGTGCCAGCAGCTTGCTAGCGGGAACCTACAATGAGCAGTTCTTC
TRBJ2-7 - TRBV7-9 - CASSLAVSYEQYF TGTGCCAGCAGCTTAGCAGTCTCCTACGAGCAGTACTTC
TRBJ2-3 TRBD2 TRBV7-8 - CASSFSGRTDTQYF TGTGCCAGCAGCTTCAGCGGGAGGACAGATACGCAGTATTTT
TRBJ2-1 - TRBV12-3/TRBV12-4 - CASSLLANEQFF TGTGCCAGCAGTTTACTAGCGAATGAGCAGTTCTTC
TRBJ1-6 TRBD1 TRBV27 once CASRSGTGSNSPLHF TGTGCCAGCAGATCCGGGACAGGGAGTAATTCACCCCTCCACTTT
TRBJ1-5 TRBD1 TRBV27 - CASRTGANQPQHF TGTGCCAGCAGGACAGGGGCCAATCAGCCCCAGCATTTT
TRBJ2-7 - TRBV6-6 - CASRPGGANYEQYF TGTGCCAGCAGACCGGGCGGGGCGAACTACGAGCAGTACTTC
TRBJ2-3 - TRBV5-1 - CASSLDRVEADTQYF TGCGCCAGCAGCTTGGACAGGGTGGAAGCAGATACGCAGTATTTT
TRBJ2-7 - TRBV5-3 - CARSFSGCRSSTAYEQYF TGTGCCAGAAGCTTCTCGGGGTGCCGGTCATCAACCGCGTACGAGCAGTACTTC
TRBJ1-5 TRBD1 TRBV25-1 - CASSVGTGSNQPQHF TGTGCCAGCAGTGTAGGGACAGGATCCAATCAGCCCCAGCATTTT
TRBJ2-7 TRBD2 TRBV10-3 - CAISSPGLGDHEQYF TGTGCCATCAGCTCCCCGGGACTAGGGGACCACGAGCAGTACTTC
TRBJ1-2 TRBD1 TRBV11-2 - CASSLGQGKMGYTF TGTGCCAGCAGCTTGGGACAGGGGAAAATGGGCTACACCTTC
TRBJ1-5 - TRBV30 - CAWSVGGGNQPQHF TGTGCCTGGAGTGTAGGGGGGGGCAATCAGCCCCAGCATTTT
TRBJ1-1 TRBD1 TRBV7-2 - CASSEQGKNTEAFF TGTGCCAGCAGCGAACAGGGGAAGAACACTGAAGCTTTCTTT
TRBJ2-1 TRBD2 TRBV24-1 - CATSDPSGGVGKREASYNEQFF TGTGCCACCAGTGACCCAAGTGGAGGTGTTGGTAAGCGGGAGGCCTCCTACAATGAGCAGTTCTTC
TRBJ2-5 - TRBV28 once CASSPLYKTQYF TGTGCCAGCAGTCCTCTCTATAAGACCCAGTACTTC
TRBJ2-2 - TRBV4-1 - CASSQVEGGPKTGELFF TGCGCCAGCAGCCAAGTGGAAGGCGGGCCGAAGACCGGGGAGCTGTTTTTT
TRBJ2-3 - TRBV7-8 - CASSLPGLRDTQYF TGTGCCAGCAGCTTACCGGGACTGAGAGATACGCAGTATTTT
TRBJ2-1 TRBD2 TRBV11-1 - CASSQPLGRGDNEQFF TGTGCCAGCAGCCAACCACTAGGGCGGGGGGACAATGAGCAGTTCTTC
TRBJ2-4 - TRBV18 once CASSPGGRAKNIQYF TGTGCCAGCTCACCCGGGGGCCGAGCCAAAAACATTCAGTACTTC